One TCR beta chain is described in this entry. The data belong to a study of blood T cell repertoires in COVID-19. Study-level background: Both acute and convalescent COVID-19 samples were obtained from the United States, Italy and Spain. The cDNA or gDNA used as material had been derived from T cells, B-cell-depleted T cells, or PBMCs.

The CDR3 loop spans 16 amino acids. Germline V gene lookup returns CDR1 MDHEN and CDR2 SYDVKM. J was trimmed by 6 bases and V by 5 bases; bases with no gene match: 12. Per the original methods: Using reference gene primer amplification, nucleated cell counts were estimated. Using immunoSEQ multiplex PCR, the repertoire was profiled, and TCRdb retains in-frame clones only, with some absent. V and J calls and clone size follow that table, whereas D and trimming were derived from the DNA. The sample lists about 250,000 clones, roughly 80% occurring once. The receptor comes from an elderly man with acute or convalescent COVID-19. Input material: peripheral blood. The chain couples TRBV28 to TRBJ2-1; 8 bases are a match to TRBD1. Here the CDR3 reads CASSPPGTGGLNEQFF. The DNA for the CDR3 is TGTGCCAGCAGTCCCCCCGGGACAGGAGGCCTCAATGAGCAGTTCTTC. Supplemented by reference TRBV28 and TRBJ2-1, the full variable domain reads DVKVTQSSRYLVKRTGEKVFLECVQDMDHENMFWYRQDPGLGLRLIYFSYDVKMKEKGDIPEGYSVSREKKERFSLILESASTNQTSMYLCASSPPGTGGLNEQFFGPGTRLTVL.